Following are 21 T cell receptor beta chains from one sample sequenced in a study of cytomegalovirus exposure and HLA in healthy donors. A multiplex PCR was run with 60 Vbeta primers and 13 Jbeta primers. Sequencing used immunoSEQ multiplex PCR; TCRdb keeps in-frame clones, though not all of them. The table shows 150,000 to 200,000 clones, with roughly 84% occurring only once. Sequencing input: PBMCs. The receptor source for this set is a girl in the first two years of life in good health and CMV-seronegative.

The chain carries TRBV6-5 and TRBJ2-7; maybe TRBD2 (5 bases). V gave up 0 bases and J gave up 2 bases, with 14 bases separating them. Germline CDR1 reads MNHEY; CDR2 reads SVGAGI. The CDR3 has 16 amino acids. The CDR3 bases are TGTGCCAGCAGTTACTCGGTCCAGCGGCCGACCTACGAGCAGTACTTC. Protein product: CASSYSVQRPTYEQYF.

DNA for the CDR3: TGTGCCAGCAGAAGGGAGGGCTATGGCTACACCTTC. It is translated as CASRREGYGYTF. The chain carries TRBV2 and TRBJ1-2; D gene uncertain. The V end lost 6 bases, the J end lost 4 bases, and 9 bases lay between the germline ends. This CDR3 is built from 12 residues. CDR1 is SNHLY, CDR2 FYNNEI, per germline. Complete variable domain (other parts from reference TRBV2 and TRBJ1-2): EPEVTQTPSHQVTQMGQEVILRCVPISNHLYFYWYRQILGQKVEFLVSFYNNEISEKSEIFDDQFSVERPDGSNFTLKIRSTKLEDSAMYFCASRREGYGYTFGSGTRLTVV.

The V call is TRBV18, the J call TRBJ2-3, with 8 bases lining up with TRBD1. Germline CDR1 reads KGHSH; CDR2 reads LQKENI. The CDR3 is made up of 14 amino acids. With V trimmed by 2 bases and J by 8 bases, 6 bases remained unmatched. CDR3 in amino acids: CASSPSTDRATQYF. In DNA, the CDR3 is TGTGCCAGCTCACCAAGCACGGACAGGGCTACGCAGTATTTT.

This chain joins TRBV2 and TRBJ1-1; D is perhaps TRBD1 (5 bases). The CDR3 totals 14 residues. V was pared by 4 bases and J by 3 bases, with 12 bases between. Germline V CDR1 and CDR2: SNHLY, FYNNEI. This chain's CDR3 is CASSAPGLDTEAFF. DNA for the CDR3: TGTGCCAGCAGTGCGCCAGGGCTCGACACTGAAGCTTTCTTT.

The chain combines TRBV11-1 with TRBJ2-7; tentatively, D is TRBD1 (7 bases). This CDR3 comprises 16 residues. Germline loops: CDR1 SGHAT, CDR2 FQDESV (reference sequence). V lost 0 bases and J lost 4, with 16 bases in between. The CDR3 DNA reads TGTGCCAGCAGCTTAGCTCTGGCAGGGGGGTGGTACGAGCAGTACTTC. Protein sequence: CASSLALAGGWYEQYF.

J is TRBJ2-7 and V is TRBV6-5, with TRBD2 identical over 10 bases. This CDR3 spans 15 amino acids. Germline CDR1 is MNHEY and CDR2 is SVGAGI. Germline trimming cut 2 bases from V and 2 bases from J; bases unmatched to any gene: 3. CDR3 DNA sequence: TGTGCCAGCAGTTACCAAAGCGGGGGGGCCTACGAGCAGTACTTC. As protein: CASSYQSGGAYEQYF.

The J gene is TRBJ2-7, the V gene TRBV27; TRBD2 agrees at 9 bases. The V segment lost 11 bases and the J segment 0 bases; nucleotides outside the gene matches: 20. This CDR3 has 18 residues. Per germline, CDR1 MNHEY and CDR2 SMNVEV (reference sequence). CDR3 amino acids: CAPSAGTSLTGISYEQYF. The CDR3 DNA is TGTGCCCCAAGCGCCGGGACTAGCCTAACGGGGATCTCCTACGAGCAGTACTTC.

CDR3 nucleotides: TGTGCCAGCTCACTGGTGGGAGCCCCCATTTTATACGAGCAGTACTTC. Encoded protein: CASSLVGAPILYEQYF. The V gene is TRBV18, the J gene TRBJ2-7; possible D gene TRBD2, 5 bases. In germline, CDR1 is KGHSH, CDR2 LQKENI. This CDR3 has 16 residues. The V end was cut by 4 bases, the J end by 4 bases, with 20 bases between.

The V and J genes are TRBV5-8 and TRBJ2-3; D might be TRBD2 (7 bases). The germline CDR1 and CDR2 sequences are SGHTS and YDEGEE. The length of the CDR3 is 17 residues. V was cut by 3 bases and J by 0 bases, with 17 bases left in between. In DNA, the CDR3 is TGTGCCAGCAGCTGGGGGGGGGCGGACACTAGCACAGATACGCAGTATTTT. Protein product: CASSWGGADTSTDTQYF.

This rearrangement joins TRBV7-2 to TRBJ2-3; D unclear. Germline CDR1 SGHTA, CDR2 FQGNSA. The CDR3 sequence is 15 residues long. The V end lost 3 bases, the J end lost 6 bases, and 16 bases lay between the germline ends. CDR3 region: CASSLNVRGGDTQYF. In nucleotides, the CDR3 is TGTGCCAGCAGCTTGAATGTGCGTGGCGGTGATACGCAGTATTTT.

The chain carries TRBV6-6 and TRBJ2-3; 9 bases match TRBD1. V was pared by 10 bases and J by 3 bases, with 11 bases of the junction left unmatched. The V gene's germline CDR1 is MNHNY and CDR2 SVGAGI (reference sequence). CDR3 length: 15 amino acids. CDR3 sequence: CAIQGANFRTDTQYF. In DNA form, the CDR3 reads TGTGCCATACAGGGGGCTAATTTTAGGACAGATACGCAGTATTTT.

The chain uses TRBV7-9 and TRBJ2-1; 7 bases fit TRBD2. The J segment lost 5 bases and the V segment lost 3 bases, leaving 4 bases of the junction unmatched. The V gene's germline CDR1 is SEHNR and CDR2 FQNEAQ (reference sequence). The CDR3 is 14 residues long. This chain's CDR3 is CASSFGLADNEQFF. CDR3 nucleotide sequence: TGTGCCAGCAGCTTCGGGCTAGCGGACAATGAGCAGTTCTTC.

CDR3 nucleotides: TGTGCCAGCAGTACCGGACAGGGATGGAACATTCAGTACTTC. Encoded protein: CASSTGQGWNIQYF. The chain has TRBV27 and TRBJ2-4; 8 bases map to TRBD1. Germline CDR1 reads MNHEY; CDR2 reads SMNVEV (reference sequence). The trim removed 5 bases at V and 7 bases at J, leaving 7 bases unmatched. This CDR3 is built from 14 residues.

This clone was seen only a few times. In nucleotides, the CDR3 is TGTGCCAGCAGTCCGGACAGTACCAACGAGCAGTACTTC. It encodes CASSPDSTNEQYF. The chain recombines TRBV6-5 with TRBJ2-5, with D possibly TRBD1 on 6 matching bases. The better agreement between TRBJ2-7 and the DNA end casts doubt on the J call. CDR3 length equals 13 residues. Germline assignment: CDR1 MNHEY and CDR2 SVGAGI.

V and J are TRBV2 and TRBJ1-1; 7 nucleotides align to TRBD1. V dropped 7 bases and J dropped 3; count of bases not matched to a gene: 5. Germline values: CDR1 SNHLY, CDR2 FYNNEI. The CDR3 consists of 13 residues. CDR3 DNA: TGTGCCAGCAAGACAGGGACATACACTGAAGCTTTCTTT. As protein: CASKTGTYTEAFF.

CDR3 region: CASSPLPAGQETQYF. Here the CDR3 DNA reads TGTGCCAGCAGCCCCCTCCCAGCGGGACAAGAGACCCAGTACTTC. This sequence joins TRBV13 and TRBJ2-5; 7 nucleotides align to TRBD2. There are 15 residues in the CDR3. After removal of 5 bases from V and 2 bases from J, the junction contained 8 bases not matched to a gene. Germline lookup yields CDR1 PRHDT and CDR2 FYEKMQ (reference sequence).

The chain is built from TRBV2 and TRBJ1-6; TRBD1 might be the D (6 bases). The CDR3 has 13 amino acids. V gave up 6 bases and J gave up 6 bases, with 9 bases separating them. Germline V gene data show CDR1 as SNHLY and CDR2 as FYNNEI. The CDR3 region is CASSGGRNSPLHF. The CDR3, as DNA: TGTGCCAGCAGCGGGGGGCGTAATTCACCCCTCCACTTT.

The rearrangement joins TRBV5-4 to TRBJ2-5; 8 bases match TRBD1. There are 17 residues in the CDR3. V shed 1 base and J 5 bases; nucleotides not matched to a gene: 13. Per germline, CDR1 SGHNT and CDR2 YYREEE (reference sequence). CDR3 in amino acids: CASSLSDRGGVRETQYF. DNA of the CDR3: TGTGCCAGCAGCTTGAGTGACAGGGGTGGTGTAAGGGAGACCCAGTACTTC.

This clone has a single count. V is TRBV10-3 and J is TRBJ2-7; 7 bases align to TRBD2. This CDR3 has 14 amino acids. Per the germline V gene, CDR1 is ENHRY and CDR2 is SYGVKD. Trimming took 3 bases from V and 2 from J; bases not matched to a gene: 4. This chain's CDR3 is CAISEAGPPYEQYF. For the CDR3, the DNA is TGTGCCATCAGTGAAGCGGGGCCACCCTACGAGCAGTACTTC.

The genes are TRBV6-1 and TRBJ2-1; 8 nucleotides align to TRBD2. The CDR3 contains 15 residues. The V and J ends lost 1 base and 3 bases, in that order; junction bases with no gene match: 2. Germline CDR1 and CDR2: MNHNS and SASEGT. The CDR3 DNA follows: TGTGCCAGCAGTGAAGGGGCGGGGGGCTACAATGAGCAGTTCTTC. Translated: CASSEGAGGYNEQFF.

The chain links TRBV6-1 to TRBJ1-5, with D possibly TRBD1 on 5 matching bases. The CDR3 is 13 residues long. Trimming stripped 5 bases from V and 6 bases from J, with 11 bases between. Per germline, CDR1 MNHNS and CDR2 SASEGT. CDR3 nucleotide sequence: TGTGCCAGCAGTTCAGGGTGGAGTCAGCCCCAGCATTTT. Translated: CASSSGWSQPQHF.